A single sample is the source of the 30 T cell receptor beta chains below, sequenced in a study of identical twins. TCRdb called the 5' RACE reads again in MiXCR, with one record for every CDR3 protein. The table lists nearly 200,000 distinct CDR3 sequences, about a sixth of them singletons. The same data also contributed to another study, on T cells expressing NK-cell markers.

The sample comprised CD8+ T cells sorted from blood. All receptors derive from a young woman in good health.

The chain employs TRBV2 and TRBJ2-1; 7 bases fit TRBD1. V dropped 10 bases and J dropped 4; count of bases not matched to a gene: 4. Germline assignment: CDR1 SNHLY and CDR2 FYNNEI. The CDR3 has 12 residues. The CDR3 DNA follows: TGTGCCATCCAGGGACAGTACAATGAGCAGTTCTTC. It encodes CAIQGQYNEQFF.

The chain joins TRBV27 to TRBJ2-7; D uncertain. Germline lookup yields CDR1 MNHEY and CDR2 SMNVEV (reference sequence). With 4 bases removed from V and 9 bases from J, the gap between germline ends came to 16 bases. This CDR3 region has 13 residues. The CDR3 is CASSYFPTELQYF. CDR3 bases: TGTGCCAGCAGTTACTTCCCTACGGAGCTGCAGTACTTC.

This clonotype was detected ten times or more. The rearrangement uses TRBV20-1 and TRBJ1-5; D is ambiguous. The CDR3 contains 13 residues. Germline CDR1 reads DFQATT; CDR2 reads SNEGSKA (reference sequence). V gave up 5 bases and J gave up 0 bases, with 8 bases separating them. CDR3 protein: CSAPDTSNQPQHF. As DNA, the CDR3 is TGCAGTGCTCCCGACACTAGCAATCAGCCCCAGCATTTT.

This clonotype has more than one count but fewer than ten. This rearrangement joins TRBV5-6 to TRBJ2-3; D remains ambiguous. The CDR3 totals 11 residues. V was clipped by 4 bases and J by 7 bases, with 7 bases between them. Germline-derived CDR1 and CDR2 are SGHDT and YYEEEE. CDR3 nucleotides: TGTGCCAGCAGCCGTTTAAATACGCAGTATTTT. Residues: CASSRLNTQYF.

The rearrangement links TRBV7-3 to TRBJ1-1; D may be TRBD1 (5 bases). This CDR3 contains 13 residues. Per the germline V gene, CDR1 is SGHTA and CDR2 is FQGTGA. Trimming pared 5 bases from V and 5 bases from J, leaving 12 bases between. The CDR3 sequence is CASSPRGRTEAFF. The CDR3 coding sequence is TGTGCCAGCAGCCCCCGGGGCAGGACTGAAGCTTTCTTT. The full variable domain, completed using reference TRBV7-3 and TRBJ1-1, is GAGVSQTPSNKVTEKGKYVELRCDPISGHTALYWYRQSLGQGPEFLIYFQGTGAADDSGLPNDRFFAVRPEGSVSTLKIQRTERGDSAVYLCASSPRGRTEAFFGQGTRLTVV.

This chain joins TRBV29-1 and TRBJ2-7, with D tentatively TRBD1 (5 bases). The germline V gene has CDR1 SQVTM and CDR2 ANQGSEA. V was cut by 4 bases and J by 1 base, with 14 bases left in between. This CDR3 region has 14 residues. CDR3 protein: CSVVMSRASYEQYF. CDR3 coding DNA: TGCAGCGTTGTCATGTCCAGGGCGTCCTACGAGCAGTACTTC.

Comments on this clonotype: The junction does not match germline at one end; this may be a read error. In DNA, the CDR3 is TGTGCCAGCAGTTTAACGGGGGGAGTCCGCCGGTTC. Protein sequence: CASSLTGGVRRF. The chain links TRBV27 to TRBJ2-1; 7 bases align to TRBD2. This CDR3 has 12 amino acids. Germline V gene data show CDR1 as MNHEY and CDR2 as SMNVEV (reference sequence).

The V call is TRBV20-1, the J call TRBJ1-1; D is perhaps TRBD1 (5 bases). Trimming removed 3 bases from V and 0 bases from J, with 8 bases in between. Per germline, CDR1 DFQATT and CDR2 SNEGSKA (reference sequence). The CDR3 has 13 amino acids. The CDR3 region has the DNA TGCAGTGCTAGGGACAACTTGAACACTGAAGCTTTCTTT. This sequence encodes CSARDNLNTEAFF.

The rearrangement links TRBV3-1 to TRBJ2-7; D may match TRBD1 or TRBD2 (6 bases each). The germline V gene encodes CDR1 LGHDT and CDR2 YNNKEL (reference sequence). V lost 0 bases, J lost 2 bases, and 17 bases lay in between. The CDR3 spans 17 residues. This CDR3 reads CASSQEFVTGATYEQYF. The CDR3 DNA reads TGTGCCAGCAGCCAAGAGTTCGTGACGGGGGCGACCTACGAGCAGTACTTC.

J is TRBJ2-1 and V is TRBV3-1; D is possibly TRBD1 (6 bases). Germline V CDR1 and CDR2: LGHDT, YNNKEL (reference sequence). Trimming stripped 11 bases from V and 5 bases from J, with 31 bases between. The CDR3 extends over 18 amino acids. Written as DNA, the CDR3 is TGTGCCTCCAGCCTAAAGGGGGTATCCCGACCCTCAAACAATGAGCAGTTCTTC. Translated: CASSLKGVSRPSNNEQFF.

This clonotype was observed many times. J is TRBJ1-2 and V is TRBV27; D is unclear. The V end was cut by 4 bases, the J end by 8 bases, with 17 bases between. This CDR3 has 14 residues. Per the germline V gene, CDR1 is MNHEY and CDR2 is SMNVEV (reference sequence). The CDR3 sequence: CASSSTRGRTGYTF. Written as DNA, the CDR3 is TGTGCCAGCAGTTCAACCCGAGGACGGACCGGCTACACCTTC.

A few counts support this clonotype. This chain joins TRBV12-3 or TRBV12-4 and TRBJ2-7, with no clear D. V lost 6 bases and J lost 3, with 9 bases in between. CDR3 length: 12 amino acids. The CDR3 DNA is TGTGCCAGCAGCCAGACGGTCTACGAGCAGTACTTC. This translates into CASSQTVYEQYF.

The chain recombines TRBV5-1 with TRBJ2-3; 11 bases agree with TRBD1. Germline CDR1 is SGHRS and CDR2 is YFSETQ. The CDR3 extends over 16 amino acids. The V and J ends lost 5 bases and 2 bases, in that order; junction bases with no gene match: 7. The CDR3 protein is CASRPRTGGFTDTQYF. The CDR3 DNA reads TGCGCCAGCAGACCCCGGACAGGGGGCTTCACAGATACGCAGTATTTT.

This clonotype was detected a few times. V gene TRBV28 combines with J gene TRBJ2-4, with D unclear. The V end was cut by 1 base, the J end by 1 base, with 2 bases between. The CDR3 covers 13 residues. The germline V gene encodes CDR1 MDHEN and CDR2 SYDVKM. The CDR3 here is CASSLYAKNIQYF. In DNA, the CDR3 is TGTGCCAGCAGTTTATATGCCAAAAACATTCAGTACTTC. The full variable domain, rest sourced from reference TRBV28 and TRBJ2-4, is DVKVTQSSRYLVKRTGEKVFLECVQDMDHENMFWYRQDPGLGLRLIYFSYDVKMKEKGDIPEGYSVSREKKERFSLILESASTNQTSMYLCASSLYAKNIQYFGAGTRLSVL.

In this sample, this clonotype turned up a few times. V is TRBV7-9 and J is TRBJ2-7; a possible D gene is TRBD1 (5 bases). The CDR3 loop spans 13 amino acids. Per germline, CDR1 SEHNR and CDR2 FQNEAQ (reference sequence). Trimming took 5 bases from V and 6 from J, leaving 14 bases between them. The CDR3 loop is CASSLGAQTEQYF. CDR3 DNA: TGTGCCAGCAGCCTAGGGGCCCAGACCGAGCAGTACTTC. Combining the CDR3 with reference TRBV7-9 and TRBJ2-7 gives the whole variable domain DTGVSQNPRHKITKRGQNVTFRCDPISEHNRLYWYRQTLGQGPEFLTYFQNEAQLEKSRLLSDRFSAERPKGSFSTLEIQRTEQGDSAMYLCASSLGAQTEQYFGPGTRLTVT.

This clonotype was seen many times. J is TRBJ1-3 and V is TRBV9; D not certain. This CDR3 comprises 14 residues. In germline, CDR1 is SGDLS, CDR2 YYNGEE. V was cut by 0 bases and J by 0 bases, with 4 bases left in between. This CDR3 reads CASSVGSSGNTIYF. The CDR3 coding sequence is TGTGCCAGCAGCGTAGGGAGCTCTGGAAACACCATATATTTT.

This clonotype was observed at least ten times. V and J are TRBV12-3 or TRBV12-4 and TRBJ1-2; TRBD1 matches 10 bases. The CDR3 spans 15 residues. Trimming removed 5 bases from V and 4 bases from J; junction bases left unmatched: 7. CDR3 bases: TGTGCCAGCAGTCTTCATGGGACAGGGGTCTATGGCTACACCTTC. Translated, it gives CASSLHGTGVYGYTF.

This clonotype showed up just a few times. CDR3 DNA: TGTGCCAGCAGCCATTTCCGATTCACAGATACGCAGTATTTT. This sequence encodes CASSHFRFTDTQYF. V and J are TRBV14 and TRBJ2-3; unclear D gene. The V gene lost 3 bases and the J gene lost 2 bases, with 9 bases spanning the gap. The CDR3 covers 14 residues. CDR1 is SGHDN, CDR2 FVKESK, per germline.

The CDR3 region is CASSPDIGTYNEQFF. Here the CDR3 DNA reads TGTGCCAGCAGCCCCGATATCGGGACCTACAATGAGCAGTTCTTC. The rearrangement links TRBV14 to TRBJ2-1; a weak D match, TRBD2 (5 bases). The length of the CDR3 is 15 residues. Germline CDR1 is SGHDN and CDR2 is FVKESK. V was clipped by 4 bases and J by 2 bases, with 12 bases between them.

This clonotype was observed a few times. The V gene is TRBV11-2, the J gene TRBJ2-5; D possibly corresponds to TRBD2 (6 bases). The CDR3 is made up of 17 amino acids. Germline V gene data show CDR1 as SGHAT and CDR2 as FQNNGV. V was cut by 1 base and J by 1 base, with 16 bases left in between. The CDR3, as DNA: TGTGCCAGCAGCTTAGTCCTTATAGGACTACCCCAAGAGACCCAGTACTTC. This gives the protein CASSLVLIGLPQETQYF.

This clonotype was observed a few times. The genes are TRBV9 and TRBJ2-1, with a weak D call TRBD2 (5 bases). V was pared by 3 bases and J by 9 bases, with 10 bases between. The germline gives CDR1 SGDLS, CDR2 YYNGEE. This CDR3 is 12 amino acids long. The CDR3 spells CASSGTRAEQFF. The CDR3 nucleotides read TGTGCCAGCAGCGGAACTAGGGCTGAGCAGTTCTTC. Filled out from reference TRBV9 and TRBJ2-1, the complete variable domain reads DSGVTQTPKHLITATGQRVTLRCSPRSGDLSVYWYQQSLDQGLQFLIQYYNGEERAKGNILERFSAQQFPDLHSELNLSSLELGDSALYFCASSGTRAEQFFGPGTRLTVL.

This clonotype was observed a few times. The chain combines TRBV7-9 with TRBJ2-3, with 11 bases lining up with TRBD2. The CDR3 extends over 16 amino acids. Trimming took 11 bases from V and 6 from J; bases not matched to a gene: 16. The germline gives CDR1 SEHNR, CDR2 FQNEAQ (reference sequence). CDR3 DNA: TGTGCCGTCAGCTTTCCGGGACTAGCGGACGCGGATACGCAGTATTTT. Its protein is CAVSFPGLADADTQYF.

In this sample, this clonotype turned up a few times. V and J are TRBV7-9 and TRBJ2-1; 10 bases map to TRBD2. This CDR3 region has 16 residues. Germline V gene data show CDR1 as SEHNR and CDR2 as FQNEAQ (reference sequence). Germline trimming cut 5 bases from V and 5 bases from J; bases unmatched to any gene: 9. CDR3 bases: TGTGCCAGCAGCACCTCTAGCGGGAGTCCCCACAATGAGCAGTTCTTC. Its translation: CASSTSSGSPHNEQFF.

This clonotype was picked up a small number of times. The chain links TRBV20-1 to TRBJ2-1, with D tentatively TRBD2 (5 bases). Germline values: CDR1 DFQATT, CDR2 SNEGSKA (reference sequence). The CDR3 runs 15 residues. V dropped 3 bases and J dropped 8 bases, with 20 bases sitting between them. DNA of the CDR3: TGCAGTGCTAGGAGTGGGAGTGTTTCTATCGATGAGCAGTTCTTC. This gives the protein CSARSGSVSIDEQFF.

The V and J genes are TRBV14 and TRBJ2-5, with 7 bases matching TRBD2. Losses at the gene ends were 1 base for V and 5 bases for J; bases not matched to a gene: 4. The CDR3 length is 14 residues. Germline CDR1 reads SGHDN; CDR2 reads FVKESK. In nucleotides, the CDR3 is TGTGCCAGCAGCCAAGTCGGGGGGAGGGAGACCCAGTACTTC. This codes for CASSQVGGRETQYF. Based on the CDR3 plus reference TRBV14 and TRBJ2-5, the full variable domain is EAGVTQFPSHSVIEKGQTVTLRCDPISGHDNLYWYRRVMGKEIKFLLHFVKESKQDESGMPNNRFLAERTGGTYSTLKVQPAELEDSGVYFCASSQVGGRETQYFGPGTRLLVL.

The sample holds a few counts of this clonotype. The CDR3 DNA reads as TGTGCCAGCAGTGAAGCGAGACCAGGGGATACCGGGGAGCTGTTTTTT. Amino acid sequence: CASSEARPGDTGELFF. J is TRBJ2-2 and V is TRBV6-1; TRBD1 might be the D (6 bases). From germline, CDR1 is MNHNS and CDR2 SASEGT. This CDR3 region has 16 residues. V lost 0 bases to trimming and J lost 5 bases, with 13 bases between them.

This clonotype has only a few counts. This chain connects TRBV6-1 to TRBJ1-1; D gene uncertain. This CDR3 contains 13 residues. V lost 7 bases, J lost 0 bases, and 9 bases lay in between. Germline-derived CDR1 and CDR2 are MNHNS and SASEGT. CDR3 in amino acids: CASKEGVNTEAFF. The CDR3 DNA follows: TGTGCCAGCAAAGAGGGAGTGAACACTGAAGCTTTCTTT.

This clonotype was seen more than once but under ten times. This chain uses TRBV12-3 or TRBV12-4 with TRBJ2-2; D is possibly TRBD1 or TRBD2 (5 bases each). The CDR3 is 13 amino acids. Trimming took 4 bases from V and 6 from J, leaving 9 bases between them. CDR3 amino acids: CASSSGTPGELFF. For the CDR3, the DNA is TGTGCCAGCAGTTCCGGGACCCCCGGGGAGCTGTTTTTT.

In its sample, this clonotype was seen a few times. The chain carries TRBV12-3 or TRBV12-4 and TRBJ1-2; unclear D gene. The germline V and J ends were trimmed by 5 bases and 3 bases, with 10 bases remaining between them. There are 13 residues in the CDR3. The CDR3 sequence: CASSGNTDYGYTF. CDR3 nucleotide sequence: TGTGCCAGCAGTGGAAACACGGACTATGGCTACACCTTC.

This chain joins TRBV4-3 and TRBJ2-7; D is unresolved. Germline loops: CDR1 LGHNA, CDR2 YSLEER. Trimming stripped 3 bases from V and 4 bases from J, with 10 bases between. The CDR3 contains 13 residues. The CDR3 region is CASSQGLKYEQYF. The CDR3 nucleotides are TGCGCCAGCAGCCAGGGTCTCAAGTACGAGCAGTACTTC.